This T cell receptor beta chain derives from a study of Ad26.COV2.S vaccination and SARS-CoV-2 variants. Across the study: The study gave Ad26.COV2.S intramuscularly, once or twice 56 days apart.

The CDR3 extends over 14 amino acids. Germline-derived CDR1 and CDR2 are SGHTA and FQGTGA. Trimming removed 4 bases at V and 7 bases at J, with 14 bases between. As for this clone: The antigen remains undetermined.

Notes on the study in general: Total T cell responses may have been underestimated by the TCR breadth and depth analyses. Spike-specific CD8+ and CD4+ T cell responses reportedly showed substantial breadth after vaccination.

Using immunoSEQ multiplex PCR, the repertoire was profiled, and TCRdb retains in-frame clones only, with some absent. The table includes about 680,000 clones, more than 80% detected once. Treatment described: about 20 received Ad26.COV2.S at low or high dose, single or two shots; 5 received placebo; per-sample allocation not given. Sampling was done on day 63 after the first vaccine or placebo injection. Expression of Wuhan-strain SARS-CoV-2 spike came from the Ad26 vector that formed the vaccine. Sequences were derived from peripheral blood, sampled in a trial of Ad26.COV2.S vaccine versus placebo. This rearrangement joins TRBV7-3 to TRBJ2-1, with D tentatively TRBD1 (6 bases). The sequence came from a person aged 18-65 years who received the Ad26.COV2.S COVID-19 vaccine or a placebo. CDR3 residues: CASSSTLQGNEQFF. The CDR3 DNA is TGTGCCAGCAGCTCCACCTTACAGGGTAATGAGCAGTTCTTC.